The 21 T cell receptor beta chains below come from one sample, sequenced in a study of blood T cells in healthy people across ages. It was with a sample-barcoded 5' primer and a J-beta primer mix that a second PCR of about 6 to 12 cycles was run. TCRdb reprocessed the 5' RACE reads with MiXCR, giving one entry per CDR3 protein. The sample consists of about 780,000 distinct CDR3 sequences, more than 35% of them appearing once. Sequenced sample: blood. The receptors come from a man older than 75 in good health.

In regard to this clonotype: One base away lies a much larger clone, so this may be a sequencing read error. CDR3 protein: CSVHKETSSDERYF. The DNA for the CDR3 is TGCAGCGTTCACAAGGAAACGAGTTCGGATGAGCGGTACTTC. The chain couples TRBV29-1 to TRBJ2-5; D is undetermined. Trimming removed 5 bases from V and 13 bases from J, with 26 bases in between. The CDR3 sequence is 14 residues long. CDR1 SQVTM and CDR2 ANQGSEA come from the germline V gene.

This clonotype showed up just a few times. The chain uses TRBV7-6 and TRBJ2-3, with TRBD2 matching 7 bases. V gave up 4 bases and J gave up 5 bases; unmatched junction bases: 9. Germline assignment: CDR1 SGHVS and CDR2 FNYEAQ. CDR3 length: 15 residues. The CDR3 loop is CASSSASGRIDTQYF. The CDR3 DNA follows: TGTGCCAGCAGCTCTGCTAGCGGAAGGATAGATACGCAGTATTTT.

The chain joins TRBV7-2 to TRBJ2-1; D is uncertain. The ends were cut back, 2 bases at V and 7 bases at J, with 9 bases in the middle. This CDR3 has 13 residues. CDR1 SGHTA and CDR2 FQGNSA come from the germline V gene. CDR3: CASSLNVNNEQFF. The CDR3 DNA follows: TGTGCCAGCAGCTTAAACGTGAATAATGAGCAGTTCTTC.

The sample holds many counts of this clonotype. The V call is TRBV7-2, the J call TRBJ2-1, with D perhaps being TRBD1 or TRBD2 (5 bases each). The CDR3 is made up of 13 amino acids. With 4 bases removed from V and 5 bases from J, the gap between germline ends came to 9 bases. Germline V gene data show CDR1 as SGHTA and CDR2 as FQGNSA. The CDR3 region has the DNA TGTGCCAGCAGCTGGGGACCCAACAATGAGCAGTTCTTC. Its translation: CASSWGPNNEQFF.

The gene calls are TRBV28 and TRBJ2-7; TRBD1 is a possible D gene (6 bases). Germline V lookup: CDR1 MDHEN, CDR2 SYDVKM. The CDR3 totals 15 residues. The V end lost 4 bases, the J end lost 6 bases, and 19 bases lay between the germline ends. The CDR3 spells CASSSPQGTLGEQYF. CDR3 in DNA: TGTGCCAGCAGTTCACCACAGGGAACCCTCGGCGAGCAGTACTTC.

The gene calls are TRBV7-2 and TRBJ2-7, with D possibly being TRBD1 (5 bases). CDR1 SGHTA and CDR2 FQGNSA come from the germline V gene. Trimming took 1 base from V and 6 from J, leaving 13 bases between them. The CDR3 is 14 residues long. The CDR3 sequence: CASSLDGARSEQYF. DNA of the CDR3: TGTGCCAGCAGCTTAGATGGGGCGCGGTCCGAGCAGTACTTC.

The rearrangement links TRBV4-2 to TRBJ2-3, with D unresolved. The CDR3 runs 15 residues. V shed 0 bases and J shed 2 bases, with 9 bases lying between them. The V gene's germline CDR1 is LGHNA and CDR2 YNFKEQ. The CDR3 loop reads CASSQELSSTDTQYF. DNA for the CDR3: TGTGCCAGCAGCCAAGAGTTGTCTTCCACAGATACGCAGTATTTT.

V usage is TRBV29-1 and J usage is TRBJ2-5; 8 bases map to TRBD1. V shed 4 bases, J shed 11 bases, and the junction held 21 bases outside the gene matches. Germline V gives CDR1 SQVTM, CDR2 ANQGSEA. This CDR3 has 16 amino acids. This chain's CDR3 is CSVGGRTGRERNEQYF. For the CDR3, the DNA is TGCAGCGTTGGGGGAAGGACAGGGAGAGAAAGGAATGAGCAGTACTTC.

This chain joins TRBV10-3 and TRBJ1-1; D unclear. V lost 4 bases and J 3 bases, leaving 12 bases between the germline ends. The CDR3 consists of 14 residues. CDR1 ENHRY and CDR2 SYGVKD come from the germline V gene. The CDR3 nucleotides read TGTGCCATCAGTGGTGGGGAGACCTACACTGAAGCTTTCTTT. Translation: CAISGGETYTEAFF.

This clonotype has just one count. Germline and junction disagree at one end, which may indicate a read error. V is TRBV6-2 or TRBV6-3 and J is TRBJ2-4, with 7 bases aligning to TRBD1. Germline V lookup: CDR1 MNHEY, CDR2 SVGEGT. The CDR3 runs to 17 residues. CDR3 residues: CACSTPRTGSAKNIQYF. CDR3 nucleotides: TGTGCCTGCAGTACCCCAAGGACAGGCAGCGCCAAAAACATTCAGTACTTC.

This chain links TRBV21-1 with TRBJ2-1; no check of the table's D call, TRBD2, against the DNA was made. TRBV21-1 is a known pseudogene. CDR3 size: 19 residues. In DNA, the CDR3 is TGTGCCAGCGGCAAACGCGAGTGGAAACTAGCGGGAGTGGTGAATGAGCAGTTCTTC. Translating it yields CASGKREWKLAGVVNEQFF.

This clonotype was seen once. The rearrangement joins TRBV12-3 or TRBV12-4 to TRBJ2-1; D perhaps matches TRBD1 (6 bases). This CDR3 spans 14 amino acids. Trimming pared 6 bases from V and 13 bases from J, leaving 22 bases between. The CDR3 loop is CASSWGQTQETQFF. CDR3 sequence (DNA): TGTGCCAGCAGCTGGGGACAAACCCAAGAGACCCAGTTCTTC.

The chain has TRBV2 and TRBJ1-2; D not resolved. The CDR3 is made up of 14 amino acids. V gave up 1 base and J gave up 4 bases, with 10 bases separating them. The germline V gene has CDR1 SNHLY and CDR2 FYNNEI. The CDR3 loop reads CASSEEVAPYGYTF. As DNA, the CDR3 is TGTGCCAGCAGTGAAGAAGTGGCCCCCTATGGCTACACCTTC.

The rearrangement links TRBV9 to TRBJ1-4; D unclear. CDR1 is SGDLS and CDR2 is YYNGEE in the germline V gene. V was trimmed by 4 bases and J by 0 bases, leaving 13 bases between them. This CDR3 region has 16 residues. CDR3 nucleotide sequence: TGTGCCAGCAGCCCAACTATTACCCCAACTAATGAAAAACTGTTTTTT. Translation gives CASSPTITPTNEKLFF.

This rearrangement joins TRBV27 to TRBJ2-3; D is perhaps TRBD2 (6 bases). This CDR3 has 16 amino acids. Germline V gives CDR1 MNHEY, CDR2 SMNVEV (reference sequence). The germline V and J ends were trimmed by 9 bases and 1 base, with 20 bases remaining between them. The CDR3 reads CASGSAERVRTDTQYF. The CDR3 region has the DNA TGTGCCAGTGGGTCGGCGGAGCGGGTCCGCACAGATACGCAGTATTTT.

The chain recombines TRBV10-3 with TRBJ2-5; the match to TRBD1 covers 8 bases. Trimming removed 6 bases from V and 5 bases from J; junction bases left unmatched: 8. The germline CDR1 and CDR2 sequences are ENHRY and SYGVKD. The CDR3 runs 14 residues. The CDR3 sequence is CAISSTGDGETQYF. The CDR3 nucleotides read TGTGCCATCAGCTCGACAGGGGACGGGGAGACCCAGTACTTC.

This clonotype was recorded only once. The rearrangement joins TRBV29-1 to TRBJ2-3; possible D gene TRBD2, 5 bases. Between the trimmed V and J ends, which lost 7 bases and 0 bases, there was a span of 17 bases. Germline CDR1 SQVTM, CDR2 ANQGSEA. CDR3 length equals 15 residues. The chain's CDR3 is CSGAGEPGSTDTQYF. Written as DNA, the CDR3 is TGCAGCGGCGCCGGGGAGCCGGGAAGCACAGATACGCAGTATTTT.

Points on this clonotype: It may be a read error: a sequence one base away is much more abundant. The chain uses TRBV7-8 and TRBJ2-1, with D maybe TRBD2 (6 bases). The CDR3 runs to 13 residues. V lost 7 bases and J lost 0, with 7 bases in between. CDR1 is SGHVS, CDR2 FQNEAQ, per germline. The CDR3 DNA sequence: TGTGCCAGCATCGGGAGCTCCTACAATGAGCAGTTCTTC. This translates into CASIGSSYNEQFF.

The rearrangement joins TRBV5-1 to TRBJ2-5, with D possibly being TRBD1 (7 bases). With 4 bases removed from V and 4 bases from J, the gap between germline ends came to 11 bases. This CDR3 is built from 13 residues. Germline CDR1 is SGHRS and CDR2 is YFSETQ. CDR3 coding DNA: TGCGCCAGCAGCGGAGGGGGCAGAGAGACCCAGTACTTC. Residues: CASSGGGRETQYF.

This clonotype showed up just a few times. The CDR3 reads CSARDPAGYSYNEQFF. For the CDR3, the DNA is TGCAGTGCTAGAGATCCTGCCGGCTATTCCTACAATGAGCAGTTCTTC. The V and J genes are TRBV20-1 and TRBJ2-1; no clear D gene. This CDR3 comprises 16 residues. The germline CDR1 and CDR2 sequences are DFQATT and SNEGSKA (reference sequence). The ends were cut back, 0 bases at V and 1 base at J, with 13 bases in the middle.

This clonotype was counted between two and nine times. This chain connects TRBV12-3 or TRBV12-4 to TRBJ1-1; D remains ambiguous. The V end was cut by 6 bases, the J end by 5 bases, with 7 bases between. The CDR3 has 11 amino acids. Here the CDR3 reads CASSVGTEAFF. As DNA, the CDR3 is TGTGCCAGCAGCGTGGGTACTGAAGCTTTCTTT.